This entry concerns a single T cell receptor (beta chain). Seattle's enrolled individuals joined amid active infection and were then monitored longitudinally. The data were obtained in a study of blood T cell repertoires in COVID-19. Study-wide background: Samples taken during acute and convalescent COVID-19 were collected in the United States, Italy and Spain. PBMCs, B-cell-depleted T cells, or T cells were the source of the cDNA or gDNA that made up the material.

The germline V gene encodes CDR1 LGHDT and CDR2 YNNKEL (reference sequence). This CDR3 comprises 15 residues. Trimming cost V 5 bases and J 10 bases, with 21 bases left between them. Original processing notes: Nucleated cell number was recorded as an estimate derived from reference gene primer amplification. Generated by immunoSEQ multiplex PCR, the TCRdb table keeps only in-frame clones and is missing some. That table gives V, J and clone size, and the DNA gave D and trimming. The sample has more than 300,000 clones, around 88% seen once. The chain recombines TRBV3-1 (or the pseudogene TRBV3-2) with TRBJ1-5; D perhaps matches TRBD1 (6 bases). The sample was peripheral blood. This receptor was taken from a woman in her twenties or thirties with COVID-19, enrolled during active disease. CDR3 coding DNA: TGTGCCAGCAGCGCACAGGGAGGGTTTTTCGAACCCCAGCATTTT. Encoded protein: CASSAQGGFFEPQHF.